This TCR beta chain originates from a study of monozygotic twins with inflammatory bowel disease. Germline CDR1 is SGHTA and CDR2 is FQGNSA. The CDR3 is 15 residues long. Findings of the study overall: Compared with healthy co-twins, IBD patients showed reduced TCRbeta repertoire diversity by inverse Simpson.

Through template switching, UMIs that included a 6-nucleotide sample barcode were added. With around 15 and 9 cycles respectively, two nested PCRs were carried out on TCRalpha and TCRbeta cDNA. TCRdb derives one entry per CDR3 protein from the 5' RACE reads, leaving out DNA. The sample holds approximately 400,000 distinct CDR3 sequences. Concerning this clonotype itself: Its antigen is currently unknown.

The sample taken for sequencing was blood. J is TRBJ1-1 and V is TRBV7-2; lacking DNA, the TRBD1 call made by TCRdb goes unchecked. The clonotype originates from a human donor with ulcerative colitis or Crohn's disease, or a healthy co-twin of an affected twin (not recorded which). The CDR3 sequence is CASSSTGVSGTEAFF. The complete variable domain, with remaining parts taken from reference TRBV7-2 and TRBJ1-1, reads GAGVSQSPSNKVTEKGKDVELRCDPISGHTALYWYRQSLGQGLEFLIYFQGNSAPDKSGLPSDRFSAERTGGSVSTLTIQRTQQEDSAVYLCASSSTGVSGTEAFFGQGTRLTVV.